The 20 T cell receptor beta chains presented below share a single source sample, sequenced in a study of T cells in Graves' hyperthyroidism and ophthalmopathy. Amplified TCR beta CDR3 regions derived from RNA transcripts. Using the HTBI primer set, a first-round RT-PCR was run on the TCR CDR3. TCRdb processed the multiplex PCR reads anew with MiXCR; each CDR3 protein has one entry. The sample carries about 540,000 distinct CDR3 sequences, about half recorded once. Material: peripheral blood or thyroid tissue (not recorded which). The receptors originated from a woman under 30 with Graves' hyperthyroidism.

This chain links TRBV7-2 with TRBJ2-7, with 7 bases matching TRBD2. The CDR3 is made up of 15 amino acids. Losses at the gene ends were 1 base for V and 4 bases for J; bases not matched to a gene: 7. The germline V gene has CDR1 SGHTA and CDR2 FQGNSA. CDR3 in amino acids: CASSLGREVLYEQYF. The DNA for the CDR3 is TGTGCCAGCAGCTTAGGCCGGGAGGTTCTATACGAGCAGTACTTC. The full variable domain, rest sourced from reference TRBV7-2 and TRBJ2-7, is GAGVSQSPSNKVTEKGKDVELRCDPISGHTALYWYRQSLGQGLEFLIYFQGNSAPDKSGLPSDRFSAERTGGSVSTLTIQRTQQEDSAVYLCASSLGREVLYEQYFGPGTRLTVT.

The chain uses TRBV15 and TRBJ1-5; 9 nucleotides align to TRBD1. CDR3 length: 16 residues. Germline values: CDR1 LNHNV, CDR2 YYDKDF (reference sequence). The V gene end was trimmed by 3 bases and the J gene end by 5 bases; junction bases not matched to a gene: 8. As DNA, the CDR3 is TGTGCCACCAGCAGCGTTGGGACAGGGTATCATCAGCCCCAGCATTTT. Its translation is CATSSVGTGYHQPQHF.

The chain couples TRBV7-3 to TRBJ1-1, with 7 bases lining up with TRBD1. This CDR3 spans 13 amino acids. The germline CDR1 and CDR2 sequences are SGHTA and FQGTGA. The CDR3 region has the DNA TGTGCTAGACCAAGGACAGGGAACACTGAAGCTTTCTTT. Protein product: CARPRTGNTEAFF.

This clonotype was counted at least ten times. The CDR3 here is CASSLADFYEQYF. In DNA form, the CDR3 reads TGCGCCAGCAGCTTGGCGGATTTTTACGAGCAGTACTTC. The J gene is TRBJ2-7, the V gene TRBV5-1, with unresolved D. The V gene's germline CDR1 is SGHRS and CDR2 YFSETQ. The CDR3 has 13 residues. V was pared by 0 bases and J by 4 bases, with 8 bases between.

This clonotype was seen many times. The genes are TRBV2 and TRBJ1-1, with D unclear. This CDR3 is 18 amino acids long. Germline V gene lookup returns CDR1 SNHLY and CDR2 FYNNEI. V was clipped by 0 bases and J by 0 bases, with 17 bases between them. The CDR3 bases are TGTGCCAGCAGTGAAGCGCTTCGTTTTTCTAGCTTGAACACTGAAGCTTTCTTT. The encoded protein is CASSEALRFSSLNTEAFF.

In this sample, this clonotype turned up many times. The chain employs TRBV4-3 and TRBJ1-3; possibly TRBD1 for D (6 bases). The CDR3 loop spans 16 amino acids. V shed 3 bases and J shed 5 bases, with 17 bases lying between them. Germline V gene lookup returns CDR1 LGHNA and CDR2 YSLEER. The CDR3 coding sequence is TGCGCCAGCAGCCACGGATACAGGGATGAGAGAAACACCATATATTTT. This codes for CASSHGYRDERNTIYF.

The chain links TRBV10-3 to TRBJ2-6, with D uncertain. The V gene lost 10 bases and the J gene lost 4 bases, with 11 bases spanning the gap. In germline, CDR1 is ENHRY, CDR2 SYGVKD. CDR3 size: 13 residues. DNA for the CDR3: TGTGCCACTTACCGCGAGGGGGCCAACGTCCTGACTTTC. It specifies CATYREGANVLTF.

This chain links TRBV2 with TRBJ1-2, with 10 nucleotides matching TRBD1. The ends lost 6 bases at V and 7 bases at J; junction bases unmatched: 8. Germline-derived CDR1 and CDR2 are SNHLY and FYNNEI. The CDR3 loop spans 14 amino acids. The CDR3: CASRRSGTGVGYTF. DNA of the CDR3: TGTGCCAGCAGACGTTCCGGGACAGGGGTTGGCTACACCTTC.

This clonotype was observed a single time. The rearrangement uses TRBV19 and TRBJ2-2; D is unresolved. The germline V gene has CDR1 LNHDA and CDR2 SQIVND (reference sequence). The CDR3 is 15 residues long. Trimming took 0 bases from V and 4 from J, leaving 9 bases between them. In nucleotides, the CDR3 is TGTGCCAGTAGTATAGAGGGCTTATTCACCGGGGAGCTGTTTTTT. Its protein is CASSIEGLFTGELFF.

This sequence joins TRBV20-1 and TRBJ2-6; 9 bases fit TRBD1. The CDR3 extends over 16 amino acids. V shed 5 bases, J shed 0 bases, and the junction held 5 bases outside the gene matches. Germline V gene sequence: CDR1 DFQATT, CDR2 SNEGSKA (reference sequence). The CDR3, as DNA: TGCAGTGCTGTACCGGGACAGGGCTCTGGGGCCAACGTCCTGACTTTC. It codes for CSAVPGQGSGANVLTF.

At least ten counts were recorded for this clonotype. This chain connects TRBV6-5 to TRBJ1-5; 9 positions agree with TRBD1. J gave up 4 bases and V 6 bases, and 1 base lay outside the gene matches. The CDR3 is 13 amino acids. The germline V gene encodes CDR1 MNHEY and CDR2 SVGAGI. The CDR3 is CASRQGANQPQHF. The CDR3 bases are TGTGCCAGCAGACAGGGGGCTAATCAGCCCCAGCATTTT.

A remark on this clonotype: This may be a read error, as it is one base from a much larger clone. The chain recombines TRBV19 with TRBJ2-5, with D hard to call. Germline lookup yields CDR1 LNHDA and CDR2 SQIVND (reference sequence). The CDR3 length is 16 residues. CDR3 protein: CASSMVAPIGQETQCF. CDR3 DNA sequence: TGTGCCAGTAGTATGGTCGCCCCGATCGGGCAAGAGACCCAGTGCTTC.

This clonotype was detected ten times or more. V usage is TRBV13 and J usage is TRBJ1-5; D is undetermined. V was shortened by 3 bases and J by 2 bases, with 5 bases between the two germline ends. This CDR3 is 13 amino acids long. The germline CDR1 and CDR2 sequences are PRHDT and FYEKMQ (reference sequence). The DNA of the CDR3 is TGTGCCAGCAGCTTTCGGGGCAATCAGCCCCAGCATTTT. It yields the protein CASSFRGNQPQHF.

This clonotype was observed a handful of times. The chain employs TRBV29-1 and TRBJ1-5; 10 bases match TRBD1. This CDR3 is built from 14 residues. In germline, CDR1 is SQVTM, CDR2 ANQGSEA. V trimming: 1 base; J trimming: 7 bases; junction bases outside the gene matches: 4. DNA for the CDR3: TGCAGCGTTGAAGTTGGACAGGGGGGGCAGCCCCAGCATTTT. Amino acid sequence: CSVEVGQGGQPQHF.

As concerns this clonotype: A much larger clone lies one base from this, so it may be a read error. The chain has TRBV6-1 and TRBJ1-1; D gene unclear. Trimming shortened V by 5 bases and J by 1 base, and 11 bases separated the two germline ends. Germline CDR1 is MNHNS and CDR2 is SASEGT. The CDR3 sequence is 14 residues long. CDR3 in amino acids: CASSYSSANTEAFF. The CDR3, as DNA: TGTGCCAGCAGTTACTCGTCAGCGAACACTGAAGCTTTCTTT.

This clonotype has at least ten counts. The V call is TRBV5-1, the J call TRBJ2-7, with 7 bases that match TRBD1. The CDR3 contains 14 residues. From germline, CDR1 is SGHRS and CDR2 YFSETQ. V was clipped by 4 bases and J by 4 bases; unmatched bases: 8. CDR3 protein: CASSPGTVYYEQYF. The DNA for the CDR3 is TGCGCCAGCAGCCCCGGGACAGTTTATTACGAGCAGTACTTC.

The chain carries TRBV15 and TRBJ1-5; TRBD1 might be the D (5 bases). The CDR3 spans 14 residues. The ends were cut back, 8 bases at V and 11 bases at J, with 22 bases in the middle. CDR1 and CDR2 (germline): LNHNV, YYDKDF (reference sequence). CDR3 nucleotide sequence: TGTGCCACCTCGCCCGGGGGGTTGGGAGAGACCCAGCATTTT. Translation gives CATSPGGLGETQHF.

V usage is TRBV20-1 and J usage is TRBJ1-1; D is perhaps TRBD1 (5 bases). V was trimmed by 3 bases and J by 11 bases, leaving 22 bases between them. Germline V gene lookup returns CDR1 DFQATT and CDR2 SNEGSKA (reference sequence). This CDR3 region has 14 residues. The CDR3 sequence: CSARTLGAYIEAFF. CDR3 DNA sequence: TGCAGTGCTAGGACTCTAGGGGCGTACATTGAGGCTTTCTTT.

This clonotype has only a few counts. The chain uses TRBV5-6 and TRBJ2-7; unclear D gene. The CDR3 is 13 amino acids. Trimming pared 2 bases from V and 4 bases from J, leaving 10 bases between. The germline gives CDR1 SGHDT, CDR2 YYEEEE. The CDR3 region is CASSFPAHYEQYF. The CDR3 nucleotides read TGTGCCAGCAGCTTCCCGGCACATTACGAGCAGTACTTC.

This clonotype was counted many times. The chain has TRBV9 and TRBJ2-7; possible D gene TRBD1, 6 bases. This CDR3 region has 14 residues. Trimming took 0 bases from V and 3 from J, leaving 10 bases between them. Looked up from germline, CDR1 is SGDLS and CDR2 is YYNGEE. For the CDR3, the DNA is TGTGCCAGCAGCGTAGGGAAAGGGGGCTACGAGCAGTACTTC. As protein: CASSVGKGGYEQYF. The whole variable domain, remainder taken from reference TRBV9 and TRBJ2-7, is DSGVTQTPKHLITATGQRVTLRCSPRSGDLSVYWYQQSLDQGLQFLIQYYNGEERAKGNILERFSAQQFPDLHSELNLSSLELGDSALYFCASSVGKGGYEQYFGPGTRLTVT.